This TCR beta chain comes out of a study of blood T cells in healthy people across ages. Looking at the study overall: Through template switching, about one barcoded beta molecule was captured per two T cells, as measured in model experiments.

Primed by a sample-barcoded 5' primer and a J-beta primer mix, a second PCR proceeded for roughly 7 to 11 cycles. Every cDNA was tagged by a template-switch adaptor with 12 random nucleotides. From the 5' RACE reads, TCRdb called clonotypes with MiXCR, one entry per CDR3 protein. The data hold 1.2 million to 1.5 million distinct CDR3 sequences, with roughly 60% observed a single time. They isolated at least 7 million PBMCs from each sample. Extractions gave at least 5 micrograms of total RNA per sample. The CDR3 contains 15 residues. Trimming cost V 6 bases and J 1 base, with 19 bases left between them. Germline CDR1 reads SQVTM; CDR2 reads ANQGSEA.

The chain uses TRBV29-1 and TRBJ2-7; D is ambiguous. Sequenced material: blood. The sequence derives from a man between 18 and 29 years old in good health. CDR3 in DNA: TGCAGCGTCTGGGCCCAGAACGTGGAGTCCTACGAGCAGTACTTC. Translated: CSVWAQNVESYEQYF.